These 27 T cell receptor beta chains were sequenced from one sample in a study of blood T cell repertoires in COVID-19. Measured with immunoSEQ multiplex PCR; TCRdb has only the in-frame clones, and not every one. This table holds around 98,000 clones, 75% to 85% found once. Sequenced: peripheral blood. The receptors were sampled from a man between 65 and 85 years old with acute or convalescent COVID-19.

The gene calls are TRBV21-1 and TRBJ2-7; TRBD1 was called by the table and not checked on the DNA. TRBV21-1 is a known pseudogene. This CDR3 is 16 amino acids long. The CDR3 DNA sequence: TGTGCCAGCAGCAAAGTGATCACAGGGGCGGCATACGAGCAGTACTTC. Its translation is CASSKVITGAAYEQYF.

The chain combines TRBV2 with TRBJ1-4; weak D call: TRBD1 (6 bases). Trimming took 6 bases from V and 0 from J, leaving 17 bases between them. CDR3 length: 17 residues. The V gene's germline CDR1 is SNHLY and CDR2 FYNNEI. In DNA, the CDR3 is TGTGCCAGCAGATCGTCCCGGGACAAAACAACTAATGAAAAACTGTTTTTT. It yields the protein CASRSSRDKTTNEKLFF.

The V and J genes are TRBV27 and TRBJ2-1; D might be TRBD2 (6 bases). V was cut by 6 bases and J by 0 bases, with 12 bases left in between. The V gene's germline CDR1 is MNHEY and CDR2 SMNVEV (reference sequence). CDR3 length equals 15 residues. This CDR3 is CASSPYGSSYNEQFF. The CDR3 nucleotides read TGTGCCAGCAGCCCTTACGGGAGCTCCTACAATGAGCAGTTCTTC.

The chain joins TRBV20-1 to TRBJ2-3; 10 bases are shared with TRBD2. Germline V gives CDR1 DFQATT, CDR2 SNEGSKA (reference sequence). V shed 3 bases and J 8 bases; nucleotides not matched to a gene: 11. CDR3 length: 15 residues. The CDR3, as DNA: TGCAGTGCTAGTGCCACGGGGCTAGCGGGAGCTACGCAGTATTTT. It yields the protein CSASATGLAGATQYF.

This clone was seen more than once but under ten times. The J gene is TRBJ2-3, the V gene TRBV5-4; tentatively, D is TRBD2 (5 bases). CDR1 SGHNT and CDR2 YYREEE come from the germline V gene (reference sequence). The CDR3 is 14 amino acids. Trimming took 2 bases from V and 6 from J, leaving 13 bases between them. The DNA of the CDR3 is TGTGCCAGCAGCTTTAGGGCTGCGGGCGATACGCAGTATTTT. Its translation is CASSFRAAGDTQYF.

The genes are TRBV19 and TRBJ2-1, with 12 bases that match TRBD2. The CDR3 is 16 residues long. Germline trimming cut 1 base from V and 7 bases from J; bases unmatched to any gene: 5. Per the germline V gene, CDR1 is LNHDA and CDR2 is SQIVND (reference sequence). The CDR3 loop reads CASSIGASGRGNEQFF. CDR3 in DNA: TGTGCCAGTAGTATAGGGGCTAGCGGGAGGGGAAATGAGCAGTTCTTC.

This clone has just a few counts. This chain uses TRBV15 with TRBJ2-2; 7 nucleotides match TRBD2. Germline V CDR1 and CDR2: LNHNV, YYDKDF (reference sequence). The J segment lost 0 bases and the V segment lost 10 bases, leaving 8 bases of the junction unmatched. The CDR3 is 15 residues long. This CDR3 is CAILRGEPNTGELFF. CDR3 sequence (DNA): TGTGCCATTCTCCGGGGGGAACCGAACACCGGGGAGCTGTTTTTT.

This clone has only a few counts. The identical CDR3 is also encoded by other nucleotide sequences in the sample. This chain uses TRBV5-8 with TRBJ2-3, with a weak D call TRBD2 (6 bases). The V end was cut by 4 bases, the J end by 1 base, with 16 bases between. Germline V gives CDR1 SGHTS, CDR2 YDEGEE. CDR3 size: 16 residues. Here the CDR3 reads CASSLVVGLGTDTQYF. The CDR3 DNA reads TGTGCCAGCAGCCTCGTTGTGGGACTCGGCACAGATACGCAGTATTTT.

The table lists this clone with a few counts. The sample has other DNA sequences that encode this CDR3 too. This chain connects TRBV5-1 to TRBJ1-1, with 8 bases aligning to TRBD1. CDR1 SGHRS and CDR2 YFSETQ come from the germline V gene. This CDR3 is 15 amino acids long. V shed 2 bases and J 1 base; nucleotides not matched to a gene: 4. CDR3 nucleotides: TGCGCCAGCAGCTTATCCGGGACAGGGAACACTGAAGCTTTCTTT. Translation: CASSLSGTGNTEAFF.

The chain uses TRBV25-1 and TRBJ1-4; no firm D call. Germline lookup yields CDR1 MGHDK and CDR2 SYGVNS. CDR3 length: 14 residues. V was trimmed by 2 bases and J by 7 bases, leaving 11 bases between them. This CDR3 is CASSELGGPEKLFF. CDR3 DNA: TGTGCCAGCAGTGAACTTGGAGGCCCTGAAAAACTGTTTTTT.

The sample holds a few counts of this clone. The chain couples TRBV10-3 to TRBJ2-3; 8 bases agree with TRBD2. The length of the CDR3 is 15 residues. The germline V gene has CDR1 ENHRY and CDR2 SYGVKD. Losses at the gene ends were 7 bases for V and 0 bases for J; bases not matched to a gene: 6. For the CDR3, the DNA is TGTGCCATCACGGCGGGAGGTAGGAGCACAGATACGCAGTATTTT. This gives the protein CAITAGGRSTDTQYF.

The rearrangement links TRBV3-1 (or the pseudogene TRBV3-2) to TRBJ2-2; a possible D gene is TRBD1 (5 bases). There are 14 residues in the CDR3. CDR1 and CDR2 from the germline V gene are LGHDT and YNNKEL (reference sequence). V shed 2 bases and J shed 7 bases, with 11 bases lying between them. CDR3 bases: TGTGCCAGCAGCCAACCCCACAGGAGCGGGGAGCTGTTTTTT. This gives the protein CASSQPHRSGELFF.

The rearrangement links TRBV5-4 to TRBJ2-7, with a tentative D call TRBD2 (6 bases). V was pared by 2 bases and J by 3 bases, with 12 bases between. The CDR3 has 14 amino acids. CDR1 is SGHNT and CDR2 is YYREEE in the germline V gene (reference sequence). The chain's CDR3 is CASSLMGGNYEQYF. The CDR3 DNA reads TGTGCCAGCAGCTTAATGGGGGGAAACTACGAGCAGTACTTC.

The rearrangement uses TRBV24-1 and TRBJ2-1, with TRBD1 matching 7 bases. The CDR3 extends over 15 amino acids. Trimming at V came to 2 bases and at J to 9 bases, leaving 9 bases not matched to a gene. Per the germline V gene, CDR1 is KGHDR and CDR2 is SFDVKD. The CDR3 DNA reads TGTGCCACCAGTGATTGGGGGCAGGGGGTTGGTGAGCAGTTCTTC. Its translation: CATSDWGQGVGEQFF.

J is TRBJ2-7 and V is TRBV27, with 7 nucleotides matching TRBD1. The CDR3 has 15 amino acids. The trim removed 6 bases at V and 1 base at J, leaving 9 bases unmatched. Germline lookup yields CDR1 MNHEY and CDR2 SMNVEV (reference sequence). The CDR3 protein is CASSPQGTASYEQYF. CDR3 nucleotide sequence: TGTGCCAGCAGCCCCCAAGGGACAGCGTCCTACGAGCAGTACTTC.

The chain uses TRBV19 and TRBJ2-7; 8 nucleotides agree with TRBD1. V lost 7 bases, J lost 4 bases, and 12 bases stayed unmatched. The CDR3 sequence is 15 residues long. The germline gives CDR1 LNHDA, CDR2 SQIVND (reference sequence). CDR3 bases: TGTGCCAGTAAACAAAGGGCAGGGGGCAGGTACGAGCAGTACTTC. Amino acid sequence: CASKQRAGGRYEQYF.

This sequence joins TRBV5-1 and TRBJ2-2; 7 nucleotides align to TRBD1. Germline V gene data show CDR1 as SGHRS and CDR2 as YFSETQ. This CDR3 spans 15 amino acids. The ends lost 4 bases at V and 4 bases at J; junction bases unmatched: 7. CDR3: CASSQGQTPTGELFF. CDR3 bases: TGCGCCAGCAGCCAGGGACAGACACCCACCGGGGAGCTGTTTTTT.

V and J are TRBV20-1 and TRBJ2-3, with D possibly being TRBD1 (6 bases). Germline loops: CDR1 DFQATT, CDR2 SNEGSKA (reference sequence). The V end lost 3 bases, the J end lost 7 bases, and 11 bases lay between the germline ends. The CDR3 contains 12 residues. CDR3 coding DNA: TGCAGTGCTAGTTTGGGGGCCAATACGCAGTATTTT. The encoded protein is CSASLGANTQYF.

The V call is TRBV7-2, the J call TRBJ2-3; 7 bases match TRBD2. The CDR3 covers 14 residues. Looked up from germline, CDR1 is SGHTA and CDR2 is FQGNSA. V shed 7 bases and J 4 bases; nucleotides not matched to a gene: 8. In nucleotides, the CDR3 is TGTGCCAGCACCGTGGGGGGGACGGCAGATACGCAGTATTTT. Protein product: CASTVGGTADTQYF.

The CDR3 bases are TGTGCCAGTAGTACGGACACAAGATATGGCTACACCTTC. It encodes CASSTDTRYGYTF. This chain uses TRBV19 with TRBJ1-2; possibly TRBD1 for D (5 bases). CDR3 size: 13 residues. Trimming took off 4 bases at V and 5 bases at J, with 11 bases between the two ends. Germline V gives CDR1 LNHDA, CDR2 SQIVND (reference sequence).

V and J are TRBV27 and TRBJ2-7, with unresolved D. This CDR3 has 15 residues. The germline gives CDR1 MNHEY, CDR2 SMNVEV (reference sequence). V was clipped by 1 base and J by 2 bases, with 12 bases between them. The CDR3 protein is CASSLLGVPAYEQYF. CDR3 DNA: TGTGCCAGCAGTTTATTGGGCGTGCCGGCCTACGAGCAGTACTTC.

The gene calls are TRBV4-2 and TRBJ2-3, with D tentatively TRBD1 (6 bases). This CDR3 has 15 amino acids. Trimming pared 4 bases from V and 1 base from J, leaving 12 bases between. Germline CDR1 and CDR2: LGHNA and YNFKEQ. This CDR3 reads CASSPRGIGTDTQYF. The CDR3 nucleotides read TGTGCCAGCAGCCCAAGGGGGATTGGCACAGATACGCAGTATTTT.

This chain connects TRBV6-1 to TRBJ1-5, with 9 bases fitting TRBD1. V was clipped by 2 bases and J by 1 base; unmatched bases: 9. This CDR3 has 18 amino acids. CDR1 MNHNS and CDR2 SASEGT come from the germline V gene. This CDR3 is CASSERGTGWQSNQPQHF. In DNA, the CDR3 is TGTGCCAGCAGTGAAAGGGGGACAGGGTGGCAAAGCAATCAGCCCCAGCATTTT.

This sequence joins TRBV6-5 and TRBJ2-3, with TRBD1 as a possible D gene (6 bases). The germline V gene has CDR1 MNHEY and CDR2 SVGAGI. Trimming left V 0 bases short and J 0 bases short, with 7 bases between. This CDR3 has 15 amino acids. CDR3 DNA: TGTGCCAGCAGTTACTCGGGACATAGCACAGATACGCAGTATTTT. Protein sequence: CASSYSGHSTDTQYF.

This clone was seen just once. The V gene is TRBV18, the J gene TRBJ1-6, with D maybe TRBD1 (6 bases). Germline lookup yields CDR1 KGHSH and CDR2 LQKENI. This CDR3 has 17 residues. Trimming stripped 3 bases from V and 0 bases from J, with 12 bases between. The CDR3 sequence is CASSPQGPSSYNSPLHF. The CDR3 coding sequence is TGTGCCAGCTCACCCCAGGGGCCGAGCTCCTATAATTCACCCCTCCACTTT.

The rearrangement joins TRBV9 to TRBJ2-5; D gene uncertain. Trimming stripped 3 bases from V and 3 bases from J, with 3 bases between. CDR3 length equals 11 residues. Germline CDR1 is SGDLS and CDR2 is YYNGEE. CDR3 amino acids: CASSAKETQYF. The CDR3 DNA reads TGTGCCAGCAGCGCTAAAGAGACCCAGTACTTC.

The chain is built from TRBV5-1 and TRBJ2-1; the match to TRBD2 covers 7 bases. This CDR3 comprises 13 residues. Trimming cost V 0 bases and J 9 bases; bases outside gene matches: 3. The germline V gene has CDR1 SGHRS and CDR2 YFSETQ. Here the CDR3 DNA reads TGCGCCAGCAGCTTGGGGACTAGTGCTGAGCAGTTCTTC. This codes for CASSLGTSAEQFF.